Sequencing of this TCR beta chain was carried out in a study of T cells expressing NK-cell markers. TCRdb re-called the 5' RACE reads and shows each CDR3 protein once, DNA omitted. The table for this sample gives under 600,000 distinct CDR3 sequences. The CDR3 extends over 17 amino acids. Germline CDR1 is LGHDT and CDR2 is YNNKEL (reference sequence). The chain links TRBV3-1 to TRBJ2-2; TCRdb designates TRBD2, a call that cannot be tested without DNA. The source of this sequence is a woman aged 45-60 years in good health. The sequencing input was blood T cells: a sorted CD56 or NKG2C T cell subset, CD4+ or CD8+ T cells, or bulk PBMC T cells (not recorded which). The CDR3 here is CASSQDRAGVLGGELFF.